This T cell receptor beta chain was captured in a study of post-analysis software for immune sequencing data. Study details: Patients had relapsing-remitting, secondary progressive or progressive-relapsing multiple sclerosis; some lacked subtype.

Study conclusions and caveats: Multiple sclerosis patients showed significantly lower normalized Chao1 diversity than controls did. Samples sharing a preparation batch grouped tightly together when assessed by F measure. In patients, TRBV5-6, TRBV5-1 and TRBV20-1 belonged to four or five TRBV segments found more frequently than in controls.

Sequencing libraries made from TCR beta cDNA carried unique molecular identifiers. Input of roughly 0.95 to 11 million T cells yielded hundreds of thousands of cDNA molecules. MiXCR, run by TCRdb on the PCR reads, gives a single entry per CDR3 protein. This table has about 570,000 distinct CDR3 sequences, around a third appearing once. Remarks on this clonotype: Its matching antigen is unknown.

The germline gives CDR1 DFQATT, CDR2 SNEGSKA (reference sequence). This CDR3 spans 12 amino acids. Trimming shortened V by 0 bases and J by 12 bases, and 12 bases separated the two germline ends. The TCR sequence derives from a girl younger than 18 with multiple sclerosis. The sample was blood. The chain employs TRBV20-1 and TRBJ2-1, with D possibly being TRBD2 (5 bases). DNA of the CDR3: TGCAGTGCTAGAGATGAGGGAGCTGGGCAGTTCTTC. Protein sequence: CSARDEGAGQFF.